This T cell receptor beta chain originates from a study of CD8 T cells in Susac syndrome. Broader study findings: The study recognized that its TCR sequencing and HLA analysis covered a relatively small number of individuals.

A remark on this clonotype: What it binds is unknown.

The sequenced target, TCR beta, came from blood CD8+ and CD4+ T cells. Negative magnetic isolation gave CD8+ and CD4+ cells; FACS enriched CD8+ TEMRA. Reverse transcription of 0.5 to 1 ug RNA was carried out with random hexamers. TCR beta CDR3 was amplified by immunoSEQ covering 54 Vbeta and 13 Jbeta. TCRdb itself ran the immunoSEQ multiplex PCR reads through MiXCR, one entry per CDR3 protein. This table holds 150,000 to 180,000 distinct CDR3 sequences, over 95% found once. Germline V lookup: CDR1 GTSNPN, CDR2 SVGIG (reference sequence). CDR3 size: 14 residues. Trimming pared 0 bases from V and 3 bases from J, leaving 12 bases between.

Input material: CD8+ T cells from PBMCs. V is TRBV30 and J is TRBJ2-7, with D perhaps being TRBD1 or TRBD2 (5 bases each). This TCR derives from a human donor with multiple sclerosis. The CDR3 region is CAWSVLGGGYEQYF. The CDR3 coding sequence is TGTGCCTGGAGTGTACTAGGTGGGGGCTACGAGCAGTACTTC.